This TCR beta chain stems from a study of blood T cell repertoires in COVID-19. Only in-frame clones appear in the TCRdb table, and some are missing; sequencing was by immunoSEQ multiplex PCR. The top ten clones hold about 38% of a sample with some 150,000 clones, around 84% of them seen once. The CDR3 length is 14 residues. V lost 3 bases, J lost 8 bases, and 16 bases lay in between. Germline V gives CDR1 KGHSH, CDR2 LQKENI. The sample taken for sequencing was peripheral blood. The chain uses TRBV18 and TRBJ1-2; D not certain. The source of this sequence is a human donor in a cohort sampled during active COVID-19. CDR3 loop: CASSPRIQNFGYTF. CDR3 coding DNA: TGTGCCAGCTCACCCAGAATACAGAACTTCGGCTACACCTTC.